Presented here are 19 T cell receptor beta chains from one specimen sequenced in a study of glioma-infiltrating T cells after dendritic cell vaccination. Time point defined: after dendritic cell vaccination, including at tumor progression/relapse. Assay used: immunoSEQ multiplex PCR; TCRdb lists only in-frame clones, some missing. The top ten clones hold over 6.5% of a sample with 85,000 or so clones, 85% of them seen once. The material was blood, obtained after dendritic cell vaccination. These receptors came from a human donor with glioblastoma.

The V gene is TRBV27, the J gene TRBJ2-7, with 8 positions matching TRBD1. The CDR3 covers 16 residues. Germline V gene lookup returns CDR1 MNHEY and CDR2 SMNVEV (reference sequence). The J segment lost 0 bases and the V segment lost 5 bases, leaving 9 bases of the junction unmatched. The CDR3 nucleotides are TGTGCCAGCAGTAGCCCGGCGGGACAGGCCTCCTACGAGCAGTACTTC. Protein sequence: CASSSPAGQASYEQYF.

The V call is TRBV6-5, the J call TRBJ2-7; perhaps TRBD1 as D (6 bases). CDR1 is MNHEY and CDR2 is SVGAGI in the germline V gene. With 5 bases removed from V and 3 bases from J, the gap between germline ends came to 8 bases. The CDR3 has 12 amino acids. The CDR3: CASSRDNYEQYF. CDR3 DNA: TGTGCCAGCAGTCGGGACAACTACGAGCAGTACTTC.

The chain has TRBV28 and TRBJ2-1, with 7 bases that match TRBD2. This CDR3 has 14 amino acids. Germline V gene data show CDR1 as MDHEN and CDR2 as SYDVKM. V lost 6 bases, J lost 10 bases, and 12 bases stayed unmatched. This chain's CDR3 is CASSPTSPTIEQFF. The CDR3 bases are TGTGCCAGCAGCCCGACTAGCCCTACAATAGAGCAGTTCTTC.

This clone turned up a few times. This chain connects TRBV19 to TRBJ1-2; D call uncertain. Trimming removed 6 bases from V and 4 bases from J, with 18 bases in between. CDR3 length: 15 amino acids. Germline CDR1 and CDR2: LNHDA and SQIVND (reference sequence). CDR3 in amino acids: CASRSDLTKTYGYTF. The CDR3 DNA reads TGTGCCAGTAGGTCCGACCTGACAAAAACCTATGGCTACACCTTC.

A single count supports this clone. The CDR3 reads CASASRGTNEQFF. The CDR3 nucleotides read TGTGCCAGCGCTTCGCGGGGGACGAATGAGCAGTTCTTC. V usage is TRBV6-1 and J usage is TRBJ2-1; the match to TRBD2 covers 7 bases. V was clipped by 8 bases and J by 7 bases; unmatched bases: 8. The CDR3 extends over 13 amino acids. CDR1 is MNHNS and CDR2 is SASEGT in the germline V gene.

V gene TRBV6-5 combines with J gene TRBJ2-7; 7 positions match TRBD2. Germline lookup yields CDR1 MNHEY and CDR2 SVGAGI. The CDR3 has 12 residues. V trimming: 5 bases; J trimming: 2 bases; junction bases outside the gene matches: 0. The chain's CDR3 is CASSRGAYEQYF. The CDR3 bases are TGTGCCAGCAGTCGGGGGGCCTACGAGCAGTACTTC.

This sequence joins TRBV6-5 and TRBJ2-1, with TRBD1 as a possible D gene (5 bases). Germline-derived CDR1 and CDR2 are MNHEY and SVGAGI. This CDR3 is 14 amino acids long. Trimming cost V 6 bases and J 3 bases, with 12 bases left between them. CDR3 DNA sequence: TGTGCCAGCAGAGGTGCAGGGTACTACAATGAGCAGTTCTTC. This sequence encodes CASRGAGYYNEQFF.

V is TRBV6-5 and J is TRBJ2-7; weak D call: TRBD1 (6 bases). Deletions cut 0 bases from V and 2 bases from J, with 11 bases between. The germline gives CDR1 MNHEY, CDR2 SVGAGI. This CDR3 is 15 amino acids long. DNA of the CDR3: TGTGCCAGCAGTTACTCAAGTCAGGGGACCTACGAGCAGTACTTC. This sequence encodes CASSYSSQGTYEQYF.

In this sample, this clone turned up a few times. V and J are TRBV15 and TRBJ2-7, with a tentative D call TRBD2 (6 bases). The CDR3 spans 15 residues. V lost 2 bases, J lost 3 bases, and 14 bases lay in between. CDR1 LNHNV and CDR2 YYDKDF come from the germline V gene (reference sequence). CDR3 sequence: CATSRNRENLYEQYF. CDR3 DNA: TGTGCCACCAGCAGAAACCGGGAGAACCTCTACGAGCAGTACTTC.

The genes are TRBV7-9 and TRBJ2-7; D is perhaps TRBD2 (5 bases). Trimming stripped 2 bases from V and 7 bases from J, with 12 bases between. Germline V CDR1 and CDR2: SEHNR, FQNEAQ (reference sequence). The CDR3 contains 13 residues. The CDR3, as DNA: TGTGCCAGCAGCTTAACCGGGGTAGGGGAGCAGTACTTC. This sequence encodes CASSLTGVGEQYF.

This sequence joins TRBV5-4 and TRBJ2-3; 8 bases map to TRBD2. The ends lost 0 bases at V and 2 bases at J; junction bases unmatched: 8. CDR3 length: 17 residues. Germline lookup yields CDR1 SGHNT and CDR2 YYREEE (reference sequence). The CDR3 sequence: CASSLGISGGITDTQYF. CDR3 nucleotides: TGTGCCAGCAGCTTGGGAATAAGCGGGGGTATCACAGATACGCAGTATTTT.

The chain carries TRBV5-1 and TRBJ2-1, with D perhaps matching TRBD1 (8 bases). The germline V gene has CDR1 SGHRS and CDR2 YFSETQ. Trimming stripped 5 bases from V and 8 bases from J, with 23 bases between. This CDR3 has 16 amino acids. The DNA for the CDR3 is TGCGCCAGCAGTCCCAAAACAGGGGGAGGGGGAGATGAGCAGTTCTTC. The encoded protein is CASSPKTGGGGDEQFF.

The genes are TRBV18 and TRBJ1-2, with 8 bases that match TRBD1. J gave up 3 bases and V 3 bases, and 0 bases lay outside the gene matches. The CDR3 length is 13 residues. Germline V gives CDR1 KGHSH, CDR2 LQKENI. The CDR3 protein is CASSPGQDYGYTF. CDR3 DNA sequence: TGTGCCAGCTCACCGGGACAGGACTATGGCTACACCTTC.

The V call is TRBV7-3, the J call TRBJ2-3; 9 bases map to TRBD2. The CDR3 has 15 residues. J lost 1 base, V lost 4 bases, and 3 bases had no gene match. The V gene's germline CDR1 is SGHTA and CDR2 FQGTGA. The CDR3 spells CASSSGGRGTDTQYF. As DNA, the CDR3 is TGTGCCAGCAGCTCCGGCGGGAGGGGCACAGATACGCAGTATTTT.

The chain has TRBV27 and TRBJ2-1, with 14 bases fitting TRBD2. The V gene end was trimmed by 6 bases and the J gene end by 5 bases; junction bases not matched to a gene: 12. This CDR3 is 18 amino acids long. Per the germline V gene, CDR1 is MNHEY and CDR2 is SMNVEV (reference sequence). The CDR3 DNA is TGTGCCAGCAGACCGGGACTAGCGGGGGACCTGGGCGACAATGAGCAGTTCTTC. Translation: CASRPGLAGDLGDNEQFF.

The V call is TRBV7-6, the J call TRBJ2-1; D uncertain. Germline CDR1 SGHVS, CDR2 FNYEAQ. The V end lost 0 bases, the J end lost 4 bases, and 7 bases lay between the germline ends. There are 14 residues in the CDR3. This CDR3 is CASSLAGQYNEQFF. The CDR3 DNA sequence: TGTGCCAGCAGCTTAGCCGGTCAATACAATGAGCAGTTCTTC.

This clone occurred a few times. The CDR3 DNA is TGTGCCAGCAGTGAGCGGACTAGCGGACAAGAGACCCAGTACTTC. Amino acid sequence: CASSERTSGQETQYF. The chain is built from TRBV25-1 and TRBJ2-5; 10 bases align to TRBD2. In germline, CDR1 is MGHDK, CDR2 SYGVNS. After removal of 3 bases from V and 2 bases from J, the junction contained 3 bases not matched to a gene. CDR3 length equals 15 residues.

J is TRBJ2-7 and V is TRBV6-1, with 9 bases that match TRBD1. V shed 3 bases, J shed 3 bases, and the junction held 6 bases outside the gene matches. This CDR3 is 15 amino acids long. CDR1 is MNHNS, CDR2 SASEGT, per germline. CDR3 DNA: TGTGCCAGCAGTGAGGCCGGGACAGGGAGCTACGAGCAGTACTTC. It codes for CASSEAGTGSYEQYF.

In regard to this clone: Other DNA sequences in the sample encode the same CDR3. V usage is TRBV7-2 and J usage is TRBJ2-7, with a possible D match to TRBD2 (9 bases). The CDR3 totals 16 residues. The germline gives CDR1 SGHTA, CDR2 FQGNSA. Trimming pared 5 bases from V and 1 base from J, leaving 18 bases between. Here the CDR3 reads CASSPSGGTGSYEQYF. In nucleotides, the CDR3 is TGTGCCAGCAGCCCCAGCGGGGGGACAGGTTCCTACGAGCAGTACTTC.